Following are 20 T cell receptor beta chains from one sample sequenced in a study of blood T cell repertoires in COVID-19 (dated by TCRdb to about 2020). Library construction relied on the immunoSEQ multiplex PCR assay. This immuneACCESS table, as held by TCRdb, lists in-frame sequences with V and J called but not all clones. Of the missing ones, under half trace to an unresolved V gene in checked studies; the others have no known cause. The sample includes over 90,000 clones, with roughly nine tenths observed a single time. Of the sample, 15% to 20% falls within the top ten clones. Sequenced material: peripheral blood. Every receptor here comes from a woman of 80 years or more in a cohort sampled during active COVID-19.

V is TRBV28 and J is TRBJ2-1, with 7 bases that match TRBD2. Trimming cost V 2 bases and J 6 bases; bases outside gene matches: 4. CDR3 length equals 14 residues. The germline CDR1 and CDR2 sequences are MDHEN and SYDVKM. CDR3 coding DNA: TGTGCCAGCAGTTTAGAGCGGGGTAGCAATGAGCAGTTCTTC. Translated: CASSLERGSNEQFF.

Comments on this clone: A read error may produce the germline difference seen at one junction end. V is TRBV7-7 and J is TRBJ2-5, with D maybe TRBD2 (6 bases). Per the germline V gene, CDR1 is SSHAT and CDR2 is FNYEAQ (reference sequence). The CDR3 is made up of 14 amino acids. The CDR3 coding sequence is TGTGCTAGCAGCCCCGGGACTTTCCAAGAGACCCAGTACTTC. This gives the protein CASSPGTFQETQYF.

Written as DNA, the CDR3 is TGTGCCAGCAGCCACCCTACTCCGCAGGACAATGAGCAGTTCTTC. This codes for CASSHPTPQDNEQFF. V and J are TRBV14 and TRBJ2-1; D is ambiguous. CDR1 and CDR2 (germline): SGHDN, FVKESK. With 3 bases removed from V and 5 bases from J, the gap between germline ends came to 14 bases. The CDR3 extends over 15 amino acids.

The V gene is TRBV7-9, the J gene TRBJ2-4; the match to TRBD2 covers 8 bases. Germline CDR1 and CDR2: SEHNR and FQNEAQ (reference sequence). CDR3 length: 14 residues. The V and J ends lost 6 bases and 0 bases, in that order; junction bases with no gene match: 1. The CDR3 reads CASRSGGAKNIQYF. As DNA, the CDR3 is TGTGCCAGCAGGAGCGGGGGAGCCAAAAACATTCAGTACTTC.

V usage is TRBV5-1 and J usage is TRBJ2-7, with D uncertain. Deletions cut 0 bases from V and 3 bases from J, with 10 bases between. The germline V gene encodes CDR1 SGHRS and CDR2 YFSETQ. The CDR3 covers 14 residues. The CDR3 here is CASSLGQEHYEQYF. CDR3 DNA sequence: TGCGCCAGCAGCTTGGGGCAGGAACACTACGAGCAGTACTTC.

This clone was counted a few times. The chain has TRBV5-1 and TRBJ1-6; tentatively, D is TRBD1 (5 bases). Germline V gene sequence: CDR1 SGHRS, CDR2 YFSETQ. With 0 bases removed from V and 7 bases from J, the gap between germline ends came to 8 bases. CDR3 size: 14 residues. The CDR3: CASSLVRDNSPLHF. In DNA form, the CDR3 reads TGCGCCAGCAGCTTGGTGCGGGACAATTCACCCCTCCACTTT. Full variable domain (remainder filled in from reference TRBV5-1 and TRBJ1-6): KAGVTQTPRYLIKTRGQQVTLSCSPISGHRSVSWYQQTPGQGLQFLFEYFSETQRNKGNFPGRFSGRQFSNSRSEMNVSTLELGDSALYLCASSLVRDNSPLHFGNGTRLTVT.

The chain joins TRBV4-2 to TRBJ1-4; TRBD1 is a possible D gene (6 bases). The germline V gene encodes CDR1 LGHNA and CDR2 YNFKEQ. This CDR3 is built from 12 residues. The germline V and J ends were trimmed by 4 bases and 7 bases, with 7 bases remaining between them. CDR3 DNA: TGTGCCAGCAGCCCAGGGGCTGAAAAACTGTTTTTT. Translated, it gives CASSPGAEKLFF.

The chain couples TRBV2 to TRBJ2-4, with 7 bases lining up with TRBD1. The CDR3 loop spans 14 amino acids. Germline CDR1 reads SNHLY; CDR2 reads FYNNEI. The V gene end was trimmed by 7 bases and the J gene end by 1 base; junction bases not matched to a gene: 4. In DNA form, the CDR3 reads TGTGCCAGCACTGAGGACAGGGCCAAAAACATTCAGTACTTC. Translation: CASTEDRAKNIQYF.

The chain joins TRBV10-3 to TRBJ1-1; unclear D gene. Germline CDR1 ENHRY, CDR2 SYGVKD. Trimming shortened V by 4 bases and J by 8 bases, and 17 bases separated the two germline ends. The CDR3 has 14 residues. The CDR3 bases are TGTGCCATCAGTGGGGCCGAGCCTCGTCGGGAAGCTTTCTTT. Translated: CAISGAEPRREAFF.

DNA for the CDR3: TGTGCCAGCAGCAGCACAGGTGTGACTAGCAGCTACAATGAGCAGTTCTTC. Translation gives CASSSTGVTSSYNEQFF. J is TRBJ2-1 and V is TRBV7-2, with TRBD2 matching 7 bases. Trimming cost V 5 bases and J 3 bases; bases outside gene matches: 13. Germline CDR1 and CDR2: SGHTA and FQGNSA. CDR3 length equals 17 residues.

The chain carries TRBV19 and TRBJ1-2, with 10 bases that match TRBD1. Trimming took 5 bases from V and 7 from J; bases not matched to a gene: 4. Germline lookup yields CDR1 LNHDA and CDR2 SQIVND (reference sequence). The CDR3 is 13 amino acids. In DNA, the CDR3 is TGTGCCAGTAGTGGCAGACAGGGGGCTGGCTACACCTTC. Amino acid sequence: CASSGRQGAGYTF.

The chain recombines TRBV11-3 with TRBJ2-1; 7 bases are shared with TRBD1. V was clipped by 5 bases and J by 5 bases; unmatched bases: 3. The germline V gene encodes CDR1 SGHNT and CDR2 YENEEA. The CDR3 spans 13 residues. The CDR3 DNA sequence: TGTGCCAGCAGCCTAGGGACAGACAATGAGCAGTTCTTC. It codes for CASSLGTDNEQFF.

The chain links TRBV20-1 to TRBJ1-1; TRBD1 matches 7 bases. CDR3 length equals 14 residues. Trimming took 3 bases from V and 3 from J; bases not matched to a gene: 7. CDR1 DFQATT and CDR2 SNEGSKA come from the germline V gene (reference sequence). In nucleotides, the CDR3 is TGCAGTGCTAGTTCAGGGGGTAGGTACACTGAAGCTTTCTTT. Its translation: CSASSGGRYTEAFF.

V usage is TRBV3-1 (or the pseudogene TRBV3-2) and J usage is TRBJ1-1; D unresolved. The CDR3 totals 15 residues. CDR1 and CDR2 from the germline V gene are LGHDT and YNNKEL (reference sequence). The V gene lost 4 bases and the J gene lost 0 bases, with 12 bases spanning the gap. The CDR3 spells CASSLNRRVNTEAFF. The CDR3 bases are TGTGCCAGCAGCCTTAATAGGAGGGTGAACACTGAAGCTTTCTTT.

CDR3 coding DNA: TGTGCCAGCAGTTTATCCCTCTACAGGGGACGGGAGACCCAGTACTTC. As protein: CASSLSLYRGRETQYF. The chain couples TRBV27 to TRBJ2-5; 7 bases map to TRBD1. Unmatched junction bases numbered 9, after V lost 0 bases and J lost 5 bases. Germline V gene sequence: CDR1 MNHEY, CDR2 SMNVEV (reference sequence). The CDR3 contains 16 residues.

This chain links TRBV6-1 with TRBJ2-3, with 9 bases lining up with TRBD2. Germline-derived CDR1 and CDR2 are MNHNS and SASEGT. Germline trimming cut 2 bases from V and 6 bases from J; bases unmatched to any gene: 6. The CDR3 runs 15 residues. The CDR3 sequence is CASSEKAGGPDTQYF. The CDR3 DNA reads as TGTGCCAGCAGTGAAAAGGCGGGGGGGCCCGATACGCAGTATTTT.

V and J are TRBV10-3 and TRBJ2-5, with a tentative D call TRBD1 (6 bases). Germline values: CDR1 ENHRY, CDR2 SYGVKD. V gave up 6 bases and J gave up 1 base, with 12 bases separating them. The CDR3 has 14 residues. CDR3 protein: CAIRPTTGQETQYF. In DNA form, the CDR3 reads TGTGCCATCAGGCCGACGACAGGCCAAGAGACCCAGTACTTC.

In DNA form, the CDR3 reads TGCGCCAGCAGCCAAGATCCGAGGGGGACAGGGCACAATGAGCAGTTCTTC. It specifies CASSQDPRGTGHNEQFF. The V and J genes are TRBV4-1 and TRBJ2-1, with 9 nucleotides matching TRBD1. V dropped 0 bases and J dropped 5; count of bases not matched to a gene: 8. CDR1 is MGHRA, CDR2 YSYEKL, per germline. The CDR3 contains 17 residues.

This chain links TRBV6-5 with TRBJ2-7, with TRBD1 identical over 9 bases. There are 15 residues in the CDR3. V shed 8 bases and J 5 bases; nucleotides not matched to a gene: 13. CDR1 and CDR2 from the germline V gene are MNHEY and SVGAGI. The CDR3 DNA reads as TGTGCCAGCTCGACCGGGGGGACAGGGCCCCACGAGCAGTACTTC. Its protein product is CASSTGGTGPHEQYF.

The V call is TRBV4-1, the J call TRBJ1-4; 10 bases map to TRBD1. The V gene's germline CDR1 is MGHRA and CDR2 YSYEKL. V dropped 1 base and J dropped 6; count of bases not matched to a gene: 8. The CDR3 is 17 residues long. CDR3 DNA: TGCGCCAGCAGCCAAGGCCGAATAGGGACAGGGGATGAAAAACTGTTTTTT. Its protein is CASSQGRIGTGDEKLFF.